This T cell receptor beta chain comes out of a study of T-cell memory formation after mild COVID-19. This clonotype was seen only a few times. The ends were cut back, 1 base at V and 3 bases at J, with 9 bases in the middle. CDR3 size: 14 residues. The germline gives CDR1 DFQATT, CDR2 SNEGSKA (reference sequence). 5'RACE primed from the constant segment yielded TCR alpha and TCR beta cDNA libraries bearing sample barcodes and UMIs. From the 5' RACE reads, TCRdb called clonotypes with MiXCR, one entry per CDR3 protein. The sample lists about 190,000 distinct CDR3 sequences; about 18% were seen once. The TCR originated in an adult woman who had mild COVID-19 (a few samples of this study predate the infection). Cell type and time point are not known. The V gene is TRBV20-1, the J gene TRBJ2-2; D might be TRBD1 or TRBD2, each matching 5 bases. The sample comprised PBMCs or a T cell subset sorted from them (not recorded which). In DNA form, the CDR3 reads TGCAGTGCTAGAGGCGTGGGGGACACCGGGGAGCTGTTTTTT. Its translation: CSARGVGDTGELFF.